These 21 T cell receptor beta chains came from one sample sequenced in a study of CD8+CD57+ T cells in acquired aplastic anemia. Before being chosen for sequencing, patients had shown CD8+CD57+ cell expansion by flow cytometry. CDR3 and TCR beta VDJ profiling relied on genomic DNA as the template. From the reads, TCRdb called clonotypes with MiXCR, one entry per CDR3 protein. The repertoire holds under 200,000 distinct CDR3 sequences, with less than 50% as singletons. The sequenced sample consisted of sorted CD4+, CD8+, or CD8+CD57+ T cells (not recorded which) from PBMCs. The receptors come from a human donor with aplastic anemia.

This clonotype was detected many times. The chain couples TRBV5-1 to TRBJ1-6, with TRBD1 identical over 7 bases. This CDR3 is built from 19 residues. The trim removed 4 bases at V and 3 bases at J, leaving 16 bases unmatched. Germline V lookup: CDR1 SGHRS, CDR2 YFSETQ. CDR3 in amino acids: CASSPDRVTFMNYNSPLHF. The CDR3, as DNA: TGCGCCAGCAGCCCAGACAGGGTGACCTTCATGAACTATAATTCACCCCTCCACTTT.

The rearrangement links TRBV9 to TRBJ2-7; TRBD2 matches 9 bases. J gave up 1 base and V 4 bases, and 3 bases lay outside the gene matches. Germline CDR1 SGDLS, CDR2 YYNGEE. The CDR3 is 14 amino acids. As DNA, the CDR3 is TGTGCCAGCAGCAGGACTAGCGTATCCTACGAGCAGTACTTC. It specifies CASSRTSVSYEQYF.

The rearrangement links TRBV2 to TRBJ1-3; 11 bases fit TRBD1. Germline assignment: CDR1 SNHLY and CDR2 FYNNEI. V lost 4 bases and J lost 7; bases outside the gene matches: 9. The CDR3 extends over 16 amino acids. CDR3 region: CASSADRGLGGNTIYF. The CDR3 nucleotides read TGTGCCAGCAGTGCGGACAGGGGGCTCGGGGGGAACACCATATATTTT.

This clonotype was seen repeatedly, ten times or more. The chain combines TRBV19 with TRBJ1-1, with 7 bases matching TRBD1. This CDR3 is 13 amino acids long. Germline V gives CDR1 LNHDA, CDR2 SQIVND (reference sequence). V shed 2 bases, J shed 7 bases, and the junction held 4 bases outside the gene matches. CDR3 DNA: TGTGCCAGTAGTATAACGACAGGGAATGAAGCTTTCTTT. Its translation is CASSITTGNEAFF.

Here the CDR3 DNA reads TGTGCCAGCAGCCCCCGACTAGCGGGGGGCAGGGATACGCAGTATTTT. Its protein product is CASSPRLAGGRDTQYF. The gene calls are TRBV14 and TRBJ2-3, with 13 nucleotides matching TRBD2. This CDR3 has 16 residues. Per germline, CDR1 SGHDN and CDR2 FVKESK. With 4 bases clipped from V and 6 bases from J, the junction kept 7 bases outside the gene matches. The full variable domain, its missing parts supplied by reference TRBV14 and TRBJ2-3, is EAGVTQFPSHSVIEKGQTVTLRCDPISGHDNLYWYRRVMGKEIKFLLHFVKESKQDESGMPNNRFLAERTGGTYSTLKVQPAELEDSGVYFCASSPRLAGGRDTQYFGPGTRLTVL.

This rearrangement joins TRBV4-2 to TRBJ2-1; TRBD2 matches at 9 bases. J lost 7 bases, V lost 5 bases, and 9 bases had no gene match. The CDR3 runs to 15 residues. Per germline, CDR1 LGHNA and CDR2 YNFKEQ. CDR3 protein: CASSTGLATENEQFF. CDR3 bases: TGTGCCAGCAGCACGGGACTAGCTACGGAGAATGAGCAGTTCTTC.

This clonotype was picked up many times. The chain combines TRBV9 with TRBJ1-2; D is unresolved. Germline CDR1 SGDLS, CDR2 YYNGEE. The CDR3 extends over 11 amino acids. V lost 0 bases and J lost 8, with 5 bases in between. This CDR3 is CASSVGMGYTF. In nucleotides, the CDR3 is TGTGCCAGCAGCGTAGGAATGGGCTACACCTTC.

The V and J genes are TRBV20-1 and TRBJ2-7; TRBD2 agrees at 11 bases. Germline assignment: CDR1 DFQATT and CDR2 SNEGSKA (reference sequence). The CDR3 spans 14 residues. V lost 2 bases, J lost 3 bases, and 3 bases stayed unmatched. This CDR3 is CSARLAGGRYEQYF. CDR3 nucleotide sequence: TGCAGTGCTAGACTAGCGGGAGGCCGCTACGAGCAGTACTTC.

The chain links TRBV7-8 to TRBJ1-1; no clear D. V lost 6 bases and J lost 5, with 19 bases in between. The length of the CDR3 is 15 residues. The germline CDR1 and CDR2 sequences are SGHVS and FQNEAQ. CDR3 in DNA: TGTGCCAGCAGTGAGTATGGAGGGATAGGGACTGAAGCTTTCTTT. Residues: CASSEYGGIGTEAFF.

In its sample, this clonotype was seen a few times. CDR3 residues: CASIPPSGAGGPYEQYF. The CDR3, as DNA: TGTGCCAGCATCCCCCCCAGTGGTGCAGGGGGCCCCTACGAGCAGTACTTC. The V call is TRBV25-1, the J call TRBJ2-7; 8 nucleotides match TRBD1. This CDR3 region has 17 residues. The V gene end was trimmed by 7 bases and the J gene end by 2 bases; junction bases not matched to a gene: 16. Germline lookup yields CDR1 MGHDK and CDR2 SYGVNS.

This clonotype was seen a handful of times. The V gene is TRBV11-2, the J gene TRBJ2-7; perhaps TRBD1 as D (5 bases). Germline values: CDR1 SGHAT, CDR2 FQNNGV. V lost 3 bases and J 0 bases, leaving 18 bases between the germline ends. The CDR3 consists of 17 residues. This CDR3 reads CASSLGPSGPISYEQYF. The DNA for the CDR3 is TGTGCCAGCAGCTTGGGGCCCTCAGGACCGATCTCCTACGAGCAGTACTTC.

The chain couples TRBV2 to TRBJ2-5; TRBD2 matches at 8 bases. The CDR3 runs 12 residues. The trim removed 10 bases at V and 5 bases at J, leaving 6 bases unmatched. From germline, CDR1 is SNHLY and CDR2 FYNNEI. Here the CDR3 DNA reads TGTGCCACCTCACTAGCGGTTGAGACCCAGTACTTC. This encodes CATSLAVETQYF.

The V call is TRBV5-1, the J call TRBJ2-7; D possibly corresponds to TRBD1 (6 bases). Trimming took off 1 base at V and 2 bases at J, with 10 bases between the two ends. This CDR3 is built from 14 residues. The germline V gene has CDR1 SGHRS and CDR2 YFSETQ. The CDR3 DNA reads as TGCGCCAGCAGCTTGACAGGGAATCCCTACGAGCAGTACTTC. It encodes CASSLTGNPYEQYF.

This clonotype was picked up many times. The V gene is TRBV13, the J gene TRBJ2-2, with 9 bases aligning to TRBD1. The CDR3 is made up of 15 amino acids. J gave up 4 bases and V 5 bases, and 5 bases lay outside the gene matches. The germline gives CDR1 PRHDT, CDR2 FYEKMQ (reference sequence). In DNA, the CDR3 is TGTGCCAGCAGCCCACAGGGGGCAGGCACCGGGGAGCTGTTTTTT. Its translation: CASSPQGAGTGELFF.

The chain has TRBV29-1 and TRBJ2-3; TRBD1 is a possible D gene (6 bases). Germline lookup yields CDR1 SQVTM and CDR2 ANQGSEA. V was clipped by 7 bases and J by 7 bases, with 9 bases between them. The CDR3 contains 10 residues. CDR3 sequence: CSAQGNTQYF. DNA of the CDR3: TGCAGCGCCCAGGGGAATACGCAGTATTTT.

The chain employs TRBV2 and TRBJ1-2; the D is unclear. V gave up 4 bases and J gave up 7 bases, with 10 bases separating them. The CDR3 spans 12 residues. The V gene's germline CDR1 is SNHLY and CDR2 FYNNEI. The DNA for the CDR3 is TGTGCCAGCAGTGGAGGGTTTGGTGGCTACACCTTC. It translates to CASSGGFGGYTF.

This chain uses TRBV7-2 with TRBJ1-2; D call uncertain. This CDR3 has 14 amino acids. The germline V and J ends were trimmed by 5 bases and 4 bases, with 14 bases remaining between them. Germline CDR1 is SGHTA and CDR2 is FQGNSA. CDR3 in DNA: TGTGCCAGCAGCAGCCTTTCCAAGCTCTATGGCTACACCTTC. It translates to CASSSLSKLYGYTF. Using reference TRBV7-2 and TRBJ1-2 for the parts outside the CDR3, the full variable domain is GAGVSQSPSNKVTEKGKDVELRCDPISGHTALYWYRQSLGQGLEFLIYFQGNSAPDKSGLPSDRFSAERTGGSVSTLTIQRTQQEDSAVYLCASSSLSKLYGYTFGSGTRLTVV.

The table lists this clonotype with many counts. This chain links TRBV20-1 with TRBJ1-2, with 8 positions matching TRBD1. With 4 bases clipped from V and 4 bases from J, the junction kept 14 bases outside the gene matches. The CDR3 has 16 residues. From germline, CDR1 is DFQATT and CDR2 SNEGSKA (reference sequence). CDR3 DNA sequence: TGCAGTGCTAATCCAGGGGGCCTCTCCTTGGTCTATGGCTACACCTTC. Translated, it gives CSANPGGLSLVYGYTF.

As concerns this clonotype: One base away lies a much larger clone, so this may be a sequencing read error. No conserved phenylalanine or tryptophan is present at the end of the CDR3, so a read error is the likely explanation. The V call is TRBV7-3, the J call TRBJ2-3; D is undetermined. CDR3 length equals 16 residues. Germline V gene sequence: CDR1 SGHTA, CDR2 FQGTGA. Deletions cut 8 bases from V and 4 bases from J, with 22 bases between. The CDR3 loop reads CASRLTAGLGADTQYS. The CDR3 nucleotides are TGTGCCAGCCGTTTGACCGCCGGGCTTGGCGCAGATACGCAGTATTCT.

This clonotype was recorded many times. The CDR3, as DNA: TGTGCCAGTAGCCAGGGGGCTTCAGGCGGCTACACCTTC. This gives the protein CASSQGASGGYTF. The chain couples TRBV19 to TRBJ1-2; 8 bases are a match to TRBD1. V lost 6 bases to trimming and J lost 8 bases; unmatched junction nucleotides: 8. The CDR3 has 13 amino acids. The germline V gene encodes CDR1 LNHDA and CDR2 SQIVND (reference sequence). Combining the CDR3 with reference TRBV19 and TRBJ1-2 gives the whole variable domain DGGITQSPKYLFRKEGQNVTLSCEQNLNHDAMYWYRQDPGQGLRLIYYSQIVNDFQKGDIAEGYSVSREKKESFPLTVTSAQKNPTAFYLCASSQGASGGYTFGSGTRLTVV.

This sequence joins TRBV2 and TRBJ1-2; a possible D gene is TRBD1 (6 bases). V was shortened by 7 bases and J by 2 bases, with 14 bases between the two germline ends. The germline gives CDR1 SNHLY, CDR2 FYNNEI. The CDR3 contains 14 residues. CDR3 sequence (DNA): TGTGCCAGCACTCGGACAGCGAACAACTATGGCTACACCTTC. Its translation: CASTRTANNYGYTF.